Each of the 20 T cell receptor beta chains below was sequenced from the same sample in a study of beta chain features in type 1 diabetes. Points from the study as a whole: Among patients with Type 1 diabetes, TCRB CDR3s were moderately but significantly shorter in every one of the four CD4+ subsets.

The entirety of the isolated RNA underwent reverse transcription, so expressed TCRB transcripts were sequenced. Measured with immunoSEQ multiplex PCR; TCRdb has only the in-frame clones, and not every one. Among some 240,000 clones listed, around 16% were seen once. These receptors' targets are unknown. Sequenced: naive CD4+ T cells from blood. Receptor source: a man aged 25-45 years with type 1 diabetes.

The chain uses TRBV6-6 and TRBJ2-1; 7 nucleotides match TRBD2. Germline CDR1 is MNHNY and CDR2 is SVGAGI (reference sequence). The CDR3 spans 16 residues. V dropped 4 bases and J dropped 6; count of bases not matched to a gene: 12. CDR3 sequence reads: CASSSQGGRSRNEQFF. For the CDR3, the DNA is TGTGCCAGCAGTTCTCAGGGAGGGCGTTCGCGCAATGAGCAGTTCTTC.

V usage is TRBV4-2 and J usage is TRBJ2-3, with 8 bases aligning to TRBD2. The V gene end was trimmed by 3 bases and the J gene end by 6 bases; junction bases not matched to a gene: 8. Germline CDR1 is LGHNA and CDR2 is YNFKEQ. There are 15 residues in the CDR3. For the CDR3, the DNA is TGTGCCAGCAGCCATGGAGCGGGAGATAGGGATACGCAGTATTTT. Translated: CASSHGAGDRDTQYF.

This rearrangement joins TRBV7-2 to TRBJ2-5; 7 bases match TRBD2. The V and J ends lost 5 bases and 2 bases, in that order; junction bases with no gene match: 5. The germline V gene has CDR1 SGHTA and CDR2 FQGNSA. The CDR3 spans 14 residues. This CDR3 is CASSPSGIQETQYF. In nucleotides, the CDR3 is TGTGCCAGCAGCCCGAGCGGGATTCAAGAGACCCAGTACTTC.

In this sample, this clone turned up a few times. The V and J genes are TRBV10-3 and TRBJ2-7; no firm D call. Germline V gene data show CDR1 as ENHRY and CDR2 as SYGVKD. The CDR3 is 11 amino acids. V was pared by 6 bases and J by 6 bases, with 9 bases between. CDR3 sequence reads: CAIRSSAEQYF. CDR3 sequence (DNA): TGTGCCATCAGGAGTAGTGCCGAGCAGTACTTC.

J is TRBJ2-3 and V is TRBV30; 7 nucleotides agree with TRBD2. This CDR3 is built from 16 residues. V was pared by 0 bases and J by 0 bases, with 6 bases of the junction left unmatched. Per germline, CDR1 GTSNPN and CDR2 SVGIG (reference sequence). The CDR3 DNA reads TGTGCCTGGAGTGTTGGGCTAGCGGCGAGCACAGATACGCAGTATTTT. It translates to CAWSVGLAASTDTQYF.

The chain has TRBV6-5 and TRBJ2-7, with D possibly matching TRBD1 (6 bases). This CDR3 has 15 amino acids. Looked up from germline, CDR1 is MNHEY and CDR2 is SVGAGI. V lost 6 bases and J lost 2, with 17 bases in between. The DNA for the CDR3 is TGTGCCAGCAGATACAGGGCAGAGGGACCCTACGAGCAGTACTTC. The encoded protein is CASRYRAEGPYEQYF.

This chain joins TRBV5-1 and TRBJ2-3; D gene ambiguous. The CDR3 consists of 13 residues. Germline V CDR1 and CDR2: SGHRS, YFSETQ. V was clipped by 5 bases and J by 5 bases, with 12 bases between them. CDR3 DNA sequence: TGCGCCAGCAGTGGTGCCGGCAGAGATACGCAGTATTTT. It encodes CASSGAGRDTQYF. Complete variable domain (other parts from reference TRBV5-1 and TRBJ2-3): KAGVTQTPRYLIKTRGQQVTLSCSPISGHRSVSWYQQTPGQGLQFLFEYFSETQRNKGNFPGRFSGRQFSNSRSEMNVSTLELGDSALYLCASSGAGRDTQYFGPGTRLTVL.

The chain joins TRBV4-3 to TRBJ2-1; no definite D call. The CDR3 is made up of 16 amino acids. V was pared by 0 bases and J by 3 bases, with 12 bases between. The germline V gene encodes CDR1 LGHNA and CDR2 YSLEER. In DNA form, the CDR3 reads TGCGCCAGCAGCCAAGATTTTCGGCTCAACTACAATGAGCAGTTCTTC. This translates into CASSQDFRLNYNEQFF.

The sample holds a few counts of this clone. V and J are TRBV27 and TRBJ2-5, with D unclear. Germline loops: CDR1 MNHEY, CDR2 SMNVEV (reference sequence). The length of the CDR3 is 14 residues. V lost 6 bases and J 3 bases, leaving 14 bases between the germline ends. The CDR3 bases are TGTGCCAGCAGCCGCTCTGGGTGGAAAGAGACCCAGTACTTC. This translates into CASSRSGWKETQYF.

CDR3 in amino acids: CASSPPPQETQYF. CDR3 coding DNA: TGTGCCAGCTCACCACCTCCCCAAGAGACCCAGTACTTC. J is TRBJ2-5 and V is TRBV18, with D uncertain. Germline CDR1 is KGHSH and CDR2 is LQKENI. This CDR3 region has 13 residues. V dropped 0 bases and J dropped 1 base, with 3 bases sitting between them.

This clone was recorded a few times. The V gene is TRBV5-6, the J gene TRBJ2-3, with 11 bases that match TRBD1. This CDR3 comprises 17 residues. Unmatched junction bases numbered 7, after V lost 0 bases and J lost 4 bases. Germline values: CDR1 SGHDT, CDR2 YYEEEE. CDR3 sequence: CASSLGTGGHLADTQYF. The DNA for the CDR3 is TGTGCCAGCAGCTTGGGGACAGGGGGCCACTTGGCAGATACGCAGTATTTT.

V gene TRBV29-1 combines with J gene TRBJ2-1; D unresolved. Trimming stripped 5 bases from V and 8 bases from J, with 16 bases between. Germline V gene sequence: CDR1 SQVTM, CDR2 ANQGSEA. The CDR3 totals 13 residues. The CDR3 nucleotides read TGCAGCGTTCACGGAAAACTATGGGATGAGCAGTTCTTC. Protein: CSVHGKLWDEQFF.

This clone has more than one count but fewer than ten. This same CDR3 is encoded by further DNA sequences in the sample. The rearrangement links TRBV30 to TRBJ2-7; 8 nucleotides align to TRBD1. J gave up 2 bases and V 0 bases, and 0 bases lay outside the gene matches. CDR1 and CDR2 from the germline V gene are GTSNPN and SVGIG (reference sequence). CDR3 size: 13 residues. The CDR3 DNA follows: TGTGCCTGGAGTGTACAGGGGGCCTACGAGCAGTACTTC. This sequence encodes CAWSVQGAYEQYF.

J is TRBJ2-2 and V is TRBV5-1; D ambiguous. The CDR3 is made up of 15 amino acids. Trimming removed 4 bases from V and 1 base from J, with 11 bases in between. Germline-derived CDR1 and CDR2 are SGHRS and YFSETQ. The CDR3 reads CASSPPEKNTGELFF. CDR3 nucleotide sequence: TGCGCCAGCAGCCCCCCCGAGAAGAACACCGGGGAGCTGTTTTTT.

Concerning this clone itself: Other DNA sequences from this sample encode an identical CDR3 as well. This sequence joins TRBV10-3 and TRBJ2-5; tentatively, D is TRBD1 (5 bases). V was shortened by 6 bases and J by 1 base, with 9 bases between the two germline ends. The CDR3 covers 13 residues. Germline V gene lookup returns CDR1 ENHRY and CDR2 SYGVKD. The CDR3 bases are TGTGCCATCAGGGGGCAGGTCCAAGAGACCCAGTACTTC. Translating gives CAIRGQVQETQYF.

A few counts support this clone. The V call is TRBV10-3, the J call TRBJ2-3, with 11 bases matching TRBD2. The CDR3 has 14 residues. The V gene end was trimmed by 10 bases and the J gene end by 2 bases; junction bases not matched to a gene: 5. Looked up from germline, CDR1 is ENHRY and CDR2 is SYGVKD. CDR3 region: CATVAGGITDTQYF. The DNA of the CDR3 is TGTGCCACCGTAGCGGGAGGGATCACAGATACGCAGTATTTT.

This clone was detected only a few times. The chain links TRBV4-3 to TRBJ1-4, with D unclear. The V gene lost 0 bases and the J gene lost 5 bases, with 7 bases spanning the gap. CDR1 is LGHNA and CDR2 is YSLEER in the germline V gene. The CDR3 is 14 residues long. The CDR3 is CASSQDSRNEKLFF. The CDR3 DNA is TGCGCCAGCAGCCAAGACAGCCGAAATGAAAAACTGTTTTTT.

J is TRBJ1-4 and V is TRBV15; 7 positions agree with TRBD1. The V gene's germline CDR1 is LNHNV and CDR2 YYDKDF (reference sequence). V shed 1 base, J shed 5 bases, and the junction held 7 bases outside the gene matches. The CDR3 contains 16 residues. The CDR3 DNA reads as TGTGCCACCAGCAGAGTGGAGGCAGGGGGGAATGAAAAACTGTTTTTT. Its translation is CATSRVEAGGNEKLFF.

The genes are TRBV7-2 and TRBJ2-3; no reliable D call. CDR1 SGHTA and CDR2 FQGNSA come from the germline V gene. The V end lost 5 bases, the J end lost 6 bases, and 6 bases lay between the germline ends. The CDR3 spans 11 residues. The CDR3 sequence: CASSPWDTQYF. CDR3 DNA sequence: TGTGCCAGCAGCCCTTGGGATACGCAGTATTTT.

V gene TRBV7-2 combines with J gene TRBJ2-2, with D possibly TRBD2 on 6 matching bases. This CDR3 is 14 amino acids long. Trimming shortened V by 1 base and J by 8 bases, and 11 bases separated the two germline ends. The germline CDR1 and CDR2 sequences are SGHTA and FQGNSA. CDR3 region: CASSLVLARGELFF. In nucleotides, the CDR3 is TGTGCCAGCAGCTTAGTCCTAGCGAGGGGGGAGCTGTTTTTT.